The clone carrying this T cell receptor (beta chain) was found once. The data are from a study of blood T cell repertoires in COVID-19. Assay: immunoSEQ multiplex PCR; the TCRdb copy retains only in-frame clones and omits some. The sample holds some 210,000 clones, around 80% seen once. Sequencing was performed on peripheral blood. The sequence was collected from a woman in her thirties or forties with acute or convalescent COVID-19.

The CDR3 here is CASSPAGLNYGYTF. The CDR3, as DNA: TGTGCCAGCAGCCCCGCAGGGCTTAACTATGGCTACACCTTC. The V call is TRBV6-2 or TRBV6-3, the J call TRBJ1-2; the D gene is possibly TRBD1 (5 bases). In germline, CDR1 is MNHEY, CDR2 SVGEGT. The CDR3 consists of 14 residues. Deletions cut 6 bases from V and 1 base from J, with 12 bases between.